The 8 T cell receptor beta chains reported below all come from one sample, sequenced in a study of identical twins. TCRdb redid the calling of the 5' RACE reads with MiXCR, one entry per CDR3 protein. This table has 550,000 to 800,000 distinct CDR3 sequences, 7% to 7.5% appearing once. The sample was also linked to a second study, of yellow fever vaccine responses in identical twins.

What was sequenced was PBMCs. Source of these receptors: a woman between 18 and 29 years old in good health.

This clonotype has just a few counts. The chain carries TRBV3-1 and TRBJ2-1; 9 positions match TRBD1. Germline CDR1 and CDR2: LGHDT and YNNKEL (reference sequence). The length of the CDR3 is 15 residues. Unmatched junction bases numbered 3, after V lost 0 bases and J lost 6 bases. In DNA, the CDR3 is TGTGCCAGCAGCCAAGACCAGACAGGGGGCAATGAGCAGTTCTTC. It translates to CASSQDQTGGNEQFF.

This clonotype was observed at least ten times. The genes are TRBV12-3 or TRBV12-4 and TRBJ1-4; 10 positions agree with TRBD1. Trimming at V came to 6 bases and at J to 0 bases, leaving 4 bases not matched to a gene. CDR3 length: 16 amino acids. The CDR3 DNA reads as TGTGCCAGCAGACTCGGACAGGGGGCAACTAATGAAAAACTGTTTTTT. It specifies CASRLGQGATNEKLFF.

DNA of the CDR3: TGTGCCAGCAGCTTCCGGGGTCCCTCTGGGGCCAACGTCCTGACTTTC. Translating it yields CASSFRGPSGANVLTF. The rearrangement links TRBV7-7 to TRBJ2-6; the D gene is possibly TRBD2 (5 bases). The V and J ends lost 3 bases and 0 bases respectively, with 9 bases between them. CDR3 length: 16 amino acids. CDR1 is SSHAT, CDR2 FNYEAQ, per germline (reference sequence). Complete variable domain (other parts from reference TRBV7-7 and TRBJ2-6): GAGVSQSPRYKVTKRGQDVTLRCDPISSHATLYWYQQALGQGPEFLTYFNYEAQPDKSGLPSDRFSAERPEGSISTLTIQRTEQRDSAMYRCASSFRGPSGANVLTFGAGSRLTVL.

In its sample, this clonotype was seen once. V is TRBV20-1 and J is TRBJ2-5; no definite D call. Trimming stripped 6 bases from V and 5 bases from J, with 13 bases between. The germline CDR1 and CDR2 sequences are DFQATT and SNEGSKA (reference sequence). The CDR3 runs 12 residues. The CDR3 loop reads CSAPRGAETQYF. In DNA form, the CDR3 reads TGCAGTGCCCCCCGCGGAGCGGAGACCCAGTACTTC.

This chain uses TRBV12-3 or TRBV12-4 with TRBJ2-2; TRBD1 might be the D (8 bases). Trimming took 3 bases from V and 4 from J, leaving 18 bases between them. The CDR3 runs 17 residues. The CDR3 sequence: CASSLGGGRGPTGELFF. DNA of the CDR3: TGTGCCAGCAGTTTGGGAGGGGGCAGGGGGCCCACCGGGGAGCTGTTTTTT.

This clonotype was detected only a few times. This sequence joins TRBV15 and TRBJ1-3; no firm D call. Trimming took 1 base from V and 0 from J, leaving 7 bases between them. The CDR3 extends over 15 amino acids. The germline V gene encodes CDR1 LNHNV and CDR2 YYDKDF (reference sequence). CDR3 in DNA: TGTGCCACCAGCAGAGTAGGAAACTCTGGAAACACCATATATTTT. As protein: CATSRVGNSGNTIYF.

In the case of this clonotype: Given a much more abundant clone one base away, this may be a read error. The chain links TRBV11-1 to TRBJ2-6, with 9 bases that match TRBD2. Trimming removed 5 bases from V and 0 bases from J; junction bases left unmatched: 17. Germline V gene sequence: CDR1 SGHAT, CDR2 FQDESV (reference sequence). The CDR3 is 21 amino acids. This CDR3 reads CASSPKGASGETPSGANVLTF. Written as DNA, the CDR3 is TGTGCCAGCAGCCCAAAAGGGGCTAGCGGGGAAACCCCCTCTGGGGCCAACGTCCTGACTTTC.

This clonotype appeared a few times. The chain joins TRBV15 to TRBJ1-4; D is unresolved. V lost 8 bases, J lost 6 bases, and 10 bases lay in between. CDR1 is LNHNV, CDR2 YYDKDF, per germline (reference sequence). This CDR3 spans 12 amino acids. The CDR3 sequence is CATSFGYEKLFF. CDR3 coding DNA: TGTGCCACCTCGTTCGGTTATGAAAAACTGTTTTTT.